Listed below are T cell receptor beta chains from one sample, sequenced in a study of T cells in Graves' hyperthyroidism and ophthalmopathy. TCRdb used MiXCR to reprocess the multiplex PCR reads, holding one entry per CDR3 protein. The top ten hold approximately 15% of the sample, which has 600,000 to 850,000 distinct CDR3 sequences, approximately 18% seen once. Sequencing was carried out using blood. The receptors shown here come from a woman between 50 and 59 years old with Graves' hyperthyroidism that later progressed to Graves' ophthalmopathy. Each CDR3 is given with its conserved first and last residue. The order of the fields is J gene, V gene, D gene, clone size, CDR3 protein, CDR3 DNA. The D gene is left open where the match is weak. Clone size is shown for a subset of rows, as once, few, many or a class of expanded clone.

TRBJ1-5 | TRBV3-1 | . | . | CASSQATGGNQPQHF | TGTGCCAGCAGCCAGGCAACAGGTGGAAATCAGCCCCAGCATTTT
TRBJ2-1 | TRBV27 | TRBD2 | few | CASSLVLAGYNEQFF | TGTGCCAGCAGTTTAGTCCTAGCGGGCTACAATGAGCAGTTCTTC
TRBJ1-2 | TRBV3-1 | . | many | CASSQEKAQGYTF | TGTGCCAGCAGCCAAGAAAAGGCCCAGGGCTACACCTTC
TRBJ2-5 | TRBV9 | . | few | CASSGTVGTQYF | TGTGCCAGCAGCGGGACCGTGGGGACCCAGTACTTC
TRBJ2-3 | TRBV7-2 | TRBD1 | many | CASSLASGQGGTDTQYF | TGTGCCAGCAGCTTAGCCTCCGGACAGGGGGGCACAGATACGCAGTATTTT
TRBJ2-7 | TRBV18 | TRBD1 | many | CASSLDPGQAAYEQYF | TGTGCCAGCTCACTGGACCCGGGACAGGCGGCCTACGAGCAGTACTTC
TRBJ2-5 | TRBV29-1 | TRBD2 | few | CSVASGAGLVQETQYF | TGCAGCGTGGCCTCAGGGGCGGGACTAGTCCAAGAGACCCAGTACTTC
TRBJ1-4 | TRBV5-8 | . | few | CASSLGQVNEKLFF | TGTGCCAGCAGCTTAGGGCAAGTTAATGAAAAACTGTTTTTT
TRBJ1-5 | TRBV2 | . | few | CASSGEPTYSNQPQHF | TGTGCCAGCAGTGGGGAGCCTACTTATAGCAATCAGCCCCAGCATTTT
TRBJ1-1 | TRBV7-6 | . | few | CASSPAPVNTEAFF | TGTGCCAGCAGCCCCGCCCCTGTGAACACTGAAGCTTTCTTT
TRBJ1-2 | TRBV6-6 | . | many | CASSYSNRRGYGYTF | TGTGCCAGCAGTTACTCGAACAGGCGAGGGTATGGCTACACCTTC
TRBJ2-7 | TRBV7-9 | TRBD2 | many | CASSSGGSNYEQYF | TGTGCCAGCAGCTCGGGGGGAAGCAACTACGAGCAGTACTTC
TRBJ1-3 | TRBV19 | . | few | CASSLTGTNLGNTIYF | TGTGCCAGTAGTCTAACAGGAACAAACCTTGGAAACACCATATATTTT
TRBJ2-3 | TRBV10-1 | . | . | CASSGGFSTTDTQYF | TGCGCCAGCAGTGGCGGGTTTTCCACCACAGATACGCAGTATTTT
TRBJ2-2 | TRBV11-3 | . | many | CASSPNSGTGELFF | TGTGCCAGCAGCCCCAACTCGGGCACCGGGGAGCTGTTTTTT